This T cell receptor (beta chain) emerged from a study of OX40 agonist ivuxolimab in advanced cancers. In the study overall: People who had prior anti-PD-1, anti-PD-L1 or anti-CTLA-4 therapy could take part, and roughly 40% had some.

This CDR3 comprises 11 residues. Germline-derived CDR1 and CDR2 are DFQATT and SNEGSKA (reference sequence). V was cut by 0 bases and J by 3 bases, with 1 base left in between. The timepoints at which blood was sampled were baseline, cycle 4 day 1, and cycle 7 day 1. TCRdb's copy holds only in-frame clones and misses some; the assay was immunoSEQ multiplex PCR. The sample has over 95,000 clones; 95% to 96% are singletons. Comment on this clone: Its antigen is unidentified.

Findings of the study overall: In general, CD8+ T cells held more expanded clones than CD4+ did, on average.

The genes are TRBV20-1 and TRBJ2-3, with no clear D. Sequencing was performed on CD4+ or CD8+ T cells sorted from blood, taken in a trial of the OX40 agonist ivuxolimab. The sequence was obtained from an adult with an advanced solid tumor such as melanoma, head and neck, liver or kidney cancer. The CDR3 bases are TGCAGTGCTAGAGATACAGATACGCAGTATTTT. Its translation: CSARDTDTQYF.